This T cell receptor (beta chain) was found in a study of T cells after yellow fever vaccination. Overall study: Fractions containing few cells were prepared with SMART-Seq v4 Ultra Low Input.

As regards this clonotype: The target antigen is unknown.

Each CDR3 protein gets one entry after TCRdb re-called the 5' RACE reads with MiXCR. The sample records 300,000 to 400,000 distinct CDR3 sequences, around 13% being singletons. Study results and caveats: Primary-vaccination clones mostly resurfaced post-booster (under 98% CD4, about 87% CD8).

The CDR3 length is 14 residues. Looked up from germline, CDR1 is GTSNPN and CDR2 is SVGIG (reference sequence). The V end lost 4 bases, the J end lost 0 bases, and 7 bases lay between the germline ends. This TCR was sampled from a man aged 18 to 30 who received the YFV17D yellow fever vaccine. The chain links TRBV30 to TRBJ2-6; D may be TRBD1 (6 bases). The sample was CD4+ T cells sorted from PBMCs, taken 15 days after the yellow fever booster vaccination. CDR3 sequence: CAWKGDSGANVLTF. The DNA for the CDR3 is TGTGCCTGGAAGGGGGACTCTGGGGCCAACGTCCTGACTTTC.